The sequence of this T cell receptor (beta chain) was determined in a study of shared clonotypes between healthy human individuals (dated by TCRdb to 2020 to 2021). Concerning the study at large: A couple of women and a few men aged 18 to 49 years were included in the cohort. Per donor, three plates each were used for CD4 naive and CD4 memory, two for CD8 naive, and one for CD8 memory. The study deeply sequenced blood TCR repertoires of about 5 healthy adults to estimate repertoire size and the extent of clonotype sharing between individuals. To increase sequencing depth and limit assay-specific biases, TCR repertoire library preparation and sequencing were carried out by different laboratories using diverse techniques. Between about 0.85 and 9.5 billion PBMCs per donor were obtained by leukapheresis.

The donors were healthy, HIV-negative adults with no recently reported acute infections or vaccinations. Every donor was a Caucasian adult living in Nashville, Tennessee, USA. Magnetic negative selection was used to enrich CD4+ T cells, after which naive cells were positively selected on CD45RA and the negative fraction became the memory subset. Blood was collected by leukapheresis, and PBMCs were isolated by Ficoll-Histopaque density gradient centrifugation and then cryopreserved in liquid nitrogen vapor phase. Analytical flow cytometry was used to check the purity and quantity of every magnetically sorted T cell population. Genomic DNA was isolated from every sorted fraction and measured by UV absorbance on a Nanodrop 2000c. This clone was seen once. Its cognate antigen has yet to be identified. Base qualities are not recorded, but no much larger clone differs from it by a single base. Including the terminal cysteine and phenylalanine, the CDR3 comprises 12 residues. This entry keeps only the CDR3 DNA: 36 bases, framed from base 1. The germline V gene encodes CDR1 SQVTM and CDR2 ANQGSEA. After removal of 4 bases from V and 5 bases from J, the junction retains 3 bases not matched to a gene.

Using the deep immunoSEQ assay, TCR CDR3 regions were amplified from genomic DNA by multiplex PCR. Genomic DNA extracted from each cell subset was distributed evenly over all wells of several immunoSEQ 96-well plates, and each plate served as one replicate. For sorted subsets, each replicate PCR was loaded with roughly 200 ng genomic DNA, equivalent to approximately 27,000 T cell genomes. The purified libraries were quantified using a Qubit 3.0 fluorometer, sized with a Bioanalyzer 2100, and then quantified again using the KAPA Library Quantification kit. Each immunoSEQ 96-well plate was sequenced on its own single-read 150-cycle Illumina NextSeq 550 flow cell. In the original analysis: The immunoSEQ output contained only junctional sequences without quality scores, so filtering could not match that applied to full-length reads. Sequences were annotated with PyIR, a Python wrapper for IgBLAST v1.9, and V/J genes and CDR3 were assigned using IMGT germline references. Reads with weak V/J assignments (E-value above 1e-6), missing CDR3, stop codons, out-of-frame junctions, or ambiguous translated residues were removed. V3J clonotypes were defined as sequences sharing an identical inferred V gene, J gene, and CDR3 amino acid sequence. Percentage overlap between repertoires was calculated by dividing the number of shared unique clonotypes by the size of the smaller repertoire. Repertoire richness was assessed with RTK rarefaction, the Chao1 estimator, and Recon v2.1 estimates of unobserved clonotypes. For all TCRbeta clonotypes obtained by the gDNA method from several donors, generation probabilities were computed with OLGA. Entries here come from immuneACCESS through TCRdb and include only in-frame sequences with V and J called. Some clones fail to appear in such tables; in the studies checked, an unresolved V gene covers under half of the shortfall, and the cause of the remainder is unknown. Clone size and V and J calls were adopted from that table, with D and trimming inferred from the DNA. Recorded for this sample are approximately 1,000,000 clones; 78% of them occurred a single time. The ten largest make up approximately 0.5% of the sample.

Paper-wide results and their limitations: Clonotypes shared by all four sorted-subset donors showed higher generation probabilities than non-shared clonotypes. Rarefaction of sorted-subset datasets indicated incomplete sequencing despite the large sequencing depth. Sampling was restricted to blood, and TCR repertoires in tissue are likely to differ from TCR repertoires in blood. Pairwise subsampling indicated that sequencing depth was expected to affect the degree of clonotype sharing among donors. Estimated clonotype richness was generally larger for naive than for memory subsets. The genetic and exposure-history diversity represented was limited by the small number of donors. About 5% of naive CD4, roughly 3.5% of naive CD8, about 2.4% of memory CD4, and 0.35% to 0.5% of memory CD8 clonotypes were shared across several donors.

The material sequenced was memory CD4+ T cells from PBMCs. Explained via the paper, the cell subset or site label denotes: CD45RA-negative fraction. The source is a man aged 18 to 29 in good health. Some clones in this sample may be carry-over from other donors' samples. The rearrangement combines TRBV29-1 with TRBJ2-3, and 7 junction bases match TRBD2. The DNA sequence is TGCAGCGTTGCCAGCGGGGAAGATACGCAGTATTTT. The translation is CSVASGEDTQYF.